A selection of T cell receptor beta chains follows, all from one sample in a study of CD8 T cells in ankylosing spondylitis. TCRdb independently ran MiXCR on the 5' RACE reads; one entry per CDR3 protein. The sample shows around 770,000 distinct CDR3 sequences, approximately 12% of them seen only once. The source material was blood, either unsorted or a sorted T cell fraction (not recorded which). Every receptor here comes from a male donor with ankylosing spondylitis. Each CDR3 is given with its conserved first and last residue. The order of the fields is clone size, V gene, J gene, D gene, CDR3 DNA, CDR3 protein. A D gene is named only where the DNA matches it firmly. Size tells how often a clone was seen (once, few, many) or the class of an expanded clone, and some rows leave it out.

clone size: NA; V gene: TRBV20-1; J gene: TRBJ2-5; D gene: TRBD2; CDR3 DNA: TGCAGTGCTAGAGATCTACTAGCGGGGCAAGAGACCCAGTACTTC; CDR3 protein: CSARDLLAGQETQYF
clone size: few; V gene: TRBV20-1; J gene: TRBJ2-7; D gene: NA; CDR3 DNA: TGCTGTGCTAGAGATAAACGTACGGCCTCCCCCTACGAGCAGTACTTC; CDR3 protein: CCARDKRTASPYEQYF
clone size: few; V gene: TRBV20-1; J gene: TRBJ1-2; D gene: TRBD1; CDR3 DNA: TGCAGTGCTATGGACAGGGCATATGGCTACACCTTC; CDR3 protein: CSAMDRAYGYTF
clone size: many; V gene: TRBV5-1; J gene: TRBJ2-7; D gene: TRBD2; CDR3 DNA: TGCGCCAGTTCGACTAGCGGCCACTCCTACGAGCAGTACTTC; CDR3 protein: CASSTSGHSYEQYF
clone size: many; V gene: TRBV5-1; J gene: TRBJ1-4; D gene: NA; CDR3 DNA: TGCGCCAGCAGCTCGGGGGTGAGAGGATCAACTAATGAAAAACTGTTTTTT; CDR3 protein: CASSSGVRGSTNEKLFF
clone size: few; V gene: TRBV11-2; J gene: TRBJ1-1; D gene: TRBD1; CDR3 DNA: TGTGCCAGCACCGGGACAGGGAGGACTGAAGCTTTCTTT; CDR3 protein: CASTGTGRTEAFF
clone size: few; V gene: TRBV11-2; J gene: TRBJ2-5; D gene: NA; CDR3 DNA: TGTGCCAGCAGCTCCCTAGCGTCGGATCTGAGGACCCAGTACTTC; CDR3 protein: CASSSLASDLRTQYF
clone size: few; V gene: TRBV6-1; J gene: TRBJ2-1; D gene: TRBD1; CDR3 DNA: TGTGCCAGCAGGACCCGGGACAGGGGCAATGAGCAGTTCTTC; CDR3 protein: CASRTRDRGNEQFF
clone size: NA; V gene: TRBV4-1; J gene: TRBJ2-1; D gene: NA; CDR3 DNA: TGCGCCAGCAGCTTCCGGGACTACAATGAGCAGTTCTTC; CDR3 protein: CASSFRDYNEQFF
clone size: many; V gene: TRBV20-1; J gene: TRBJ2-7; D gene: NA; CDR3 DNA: TGCAGTGCCGGGACGGGGGCTCCTTCCTACGAGCAGTACTTC; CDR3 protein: CSAGTGAPSYEQYF
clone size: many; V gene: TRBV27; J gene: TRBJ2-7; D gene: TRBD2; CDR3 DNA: TGTGCCAGCAGTCGTCTAGCGGGAGGGAGCTCCTACGAGCAGTACTTC; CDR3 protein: CASSRLAGGSSYEQYF
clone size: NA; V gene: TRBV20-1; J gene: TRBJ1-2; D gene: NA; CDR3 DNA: TGCAGTGCCATTCCGGACCCCCTCTATGGCTACACCTTC; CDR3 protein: CSAIPDPLYGYTF
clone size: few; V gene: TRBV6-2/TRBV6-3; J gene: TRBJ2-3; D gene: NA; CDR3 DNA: TGTGCCAGCAGTTACCCCCTCGGACAAGGGGGGCCTACGCAGTATTTT; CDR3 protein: CASSYPLGQGGPTQYF
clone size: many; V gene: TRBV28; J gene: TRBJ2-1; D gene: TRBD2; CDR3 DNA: TGTGCCAGCAGTTCCGTAGCGGGACGGTCCTACAATGAGCAGTTCTTC; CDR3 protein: CASSSVAGRSYNEQFF
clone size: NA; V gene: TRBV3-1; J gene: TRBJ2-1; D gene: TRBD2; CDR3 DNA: TGTGCCAGCAGTCAGCGGGGGGGCAACAATGAGCAGTTCTTC; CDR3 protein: CASSQRGGNNEQFF
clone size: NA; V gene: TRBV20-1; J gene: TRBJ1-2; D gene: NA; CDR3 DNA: TGCAGTGCCCCGGGACCGGTCGCCTATGGCTACACCTTC; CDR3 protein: CSAPGPVAYGYTF
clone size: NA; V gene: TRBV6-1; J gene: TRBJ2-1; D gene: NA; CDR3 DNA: TGTGCCAGCAGAAAGACCGTACAGGGGGGGAATGAGCAGTTCTTC; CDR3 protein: CASRKTVQGGNEQFF
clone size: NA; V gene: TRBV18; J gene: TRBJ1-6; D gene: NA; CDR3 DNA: TGTGCCACCTTCGACGGTGAGGATTCACCCCTCCACTTT; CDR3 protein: CATFDGEDSPLHF
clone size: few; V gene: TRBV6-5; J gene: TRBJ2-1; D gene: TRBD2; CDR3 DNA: TGTGCCAGCAGTTCCGGTAGCGGGAGGACCTACAATGAGCAGTTCTTC; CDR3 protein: CASSSGSGRTYNEQFF
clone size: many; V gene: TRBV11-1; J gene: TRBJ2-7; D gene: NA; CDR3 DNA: TGTGCCAGCAGCTTAGCGAGCGGGACAGCACCTTACGAGCAGTACTTC; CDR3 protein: CASSLASGTAPYEQYF
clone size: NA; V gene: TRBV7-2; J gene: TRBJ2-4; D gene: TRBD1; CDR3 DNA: TGTGCCAGCAGCGACCGACAGGGATCGGACATTCAGTACTTC; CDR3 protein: CASSDRQGSDIQYF
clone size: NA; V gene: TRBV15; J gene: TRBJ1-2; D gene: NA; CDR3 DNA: TGTGCCACCAGCAGAGATTGGCAGTCCGGGCCGGTTGGCTACACCTTC; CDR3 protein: CATSRDWQSGPVGYTF